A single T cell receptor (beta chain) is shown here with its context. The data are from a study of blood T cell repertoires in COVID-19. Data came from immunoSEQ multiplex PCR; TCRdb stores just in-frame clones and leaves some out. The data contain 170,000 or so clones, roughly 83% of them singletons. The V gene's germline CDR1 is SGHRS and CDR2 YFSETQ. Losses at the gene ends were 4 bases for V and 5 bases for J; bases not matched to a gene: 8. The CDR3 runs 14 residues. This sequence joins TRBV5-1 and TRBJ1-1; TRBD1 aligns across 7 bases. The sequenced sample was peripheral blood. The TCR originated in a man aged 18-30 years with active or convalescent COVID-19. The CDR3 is CASSGEGARTEAFF. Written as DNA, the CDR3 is TGCGCCAGCAGCGGTGAGGGGGCGCGGACTGAAGCTTTCTTT.